The sequence of this T cell receptor beta chain was determined in a study of blood T cell repertoires in COVID-19. Study summary: The United States, Italy and Spain provided the acute and convalescent COVID-19 samples. Sample material is recorded as cDNA or gDNA derived from T cells, B-cell-depleted T cells, or PBMCs.

Per the original data handling: Amplifying reference gene primers gave estimates of nucleated cell counts. TCRdb's copy holds only in-frame clones and misses some; the assay was immunoSEQ multiplex PCR. D and trimming come from the DNA, and the V and J calls and clone size come from that table. The sample shows around 290,000 clones, more than 85% of them seen only once. Seattle enrolled patients during active infection and tracked them longitudinally. Sequenced input: peripheral blood. This clonotype originated in a woman in her 30s with COVID-19, enrolled during active disease.

The CDR3 protein is CASSQGQGANTEAFF. For the CDR3, the DNA is TGCGCCAGCAGCCAAGGGCAGGGGGCGAACACTGAAGCTTTCTTT. The V and J genes are TRBV4-1 and TRBJ1-1; 8 bases are a match to TRBD1. This CDR3 comprises 15 residues. Germline trimming cut 1 base from V and 1 base from J; bases unmatched to any gene: 2. CDR1 is MGHRA, CDR2 YSYEKL, per germline.